This entry is about one T cell receptor beta chain. This entry is derived from a study of blood T cell repertoires in COVID-19. Study overall: The United States, Italy and Spain supplied acute and convalescent COVID-19 samples. T cells, B-cell-depleted T cells, or PBMCs provided the cDNA or gDNA that served as material.

How the authors handled the data: The authors estimated nucleated cell counts from reference gene primer amplification. Sequencing used immunoSEQ multiplex PCR; TCRdb keeps in-frame clones, though not all of them. Clone size and V and J calls were adopted from that table, with D and trimming inferred from the DNA. The data show fewer than 110,000 clones, about 90% seen once. V lost 4 bases, J lost 5 bases, and 5 bases stayed unmatched. This CDR3 is 14 amino acids long. Germline CDR1 LNHDA, CDR2 SQIVND (reference sequence). Sample: peripheral blood. The sequence derives from a human donor in a cohort sampled during active COVID-19. The V call is TRBV19, the J call TRBJ1-3, with 7 bases identical to TRBD1. The CDR3 DNA reads as TGTGCCAGTAGTACTTCAGGGGGTCGAAACACCATATATTTT. Translating gives CASSTSGGRNTIYF.